Here is one T cell receptor (beta chain) with its context. From germline, CDR1 is ENHRY and CDR2 SYGVKD. The CDR3 runs to 15 residues. The germline V and J ends were trimmed by 2 bases and 4 bases, with 12 bases remaining between them. This sample is drawn from a study of T cell responses to AZD1222 COVID-19 vaccine. Profiling relied on immunoSEQ multiplex PCR, and the TCRdb table lists in-frame clones only, not all of them. The data contain approximately 140,000 clones, more than 75% of them singletons. This clonotype originated in an adult in good health. This chain links TRBV10-3 with TRBJ2-1; D tentatively fits TRBD1 or TRBD2 (6 bases each). The starting material was peripheral blood, obtained on day 0 of AZD1222 vaccination. Here the CDR3 reads CAISEQLGGYNEQFF. CDR3 sequence (DNA): TGTGCCATCAGTGAGCAACTAGGGGGGTACAATGAGCAGTTCTTC.